This T cell receptor beta chain is drawn from a study of blood T cell repertoires in COVID-19. Study overall: Samples came from the United States, Italy and Spain, spanning acute and convalescent COVID-19.

Trimming left V 5 bases short and J 1 base short, with 8 bases between. The CDR3 runs 13 residues. Germline V CDR1 and CDR2: MNHEY, SVGAGI. Across fewer than 25 US areas, participants ranged in age from about 18 to 100 years. In the original analysis: Estimation of nucleated cell counts was performed using reference gene primer amplification. The repertoire was sequenced with immunoSEQ multiplex PCR; TCRdb's copy has only in-frame clones and lacks some. V and J calls and clone size are given by that table; D and trimming were obtained from the DNA. The sample yields 150,000 or so clones, about 84% seen once.

The V gene is TRBV6-5, the J gene TRBJ1-1; tentatively, D is TRBD1 (5 bases). The sequence was obtained from a woman aged 40 to 50 with acute COVID-19. The sequenced sample was PBMCs or T cells enriched from blood (not recorded which). The chain's CDR3 is CASSKTENTEAFF. CDR3 sequence (DNA): TGTGCCAGCAGTAAGACAGAGAACACTGAAGCTTTCTTT.